What follows are 25 T cell receptor beta chains derived from one specimen sequenced in a study of CD8+CD57+ T cells in acquired aplastic anemia listed by TCRdb under 2018. TCRdb lists the instrument as Illumina HiSeq 2000. Genomic DNA was used as template for profiling of TCR beta VDJ combinations and CDR3 sequences. TCRdb reprocessing: public reads trimmed at Q25 with fastp, clones called with MiXCR, in-frame beta chains kept. CDR3 protein sequences are deduplicated, and each keeps its most common genes and DNA. The table for this sample lists roughly 180,000 distinct CDR3 sequences; around 65% of them were counted only once. In total, the top ten clones hold about half of the sample. The sequenced sample consisted of sorted CD4+, CD8+, or CD8+CD57+ T cells (not recorded which) from PBMCs. These receptors originate from a human donor with severe aplastic anemia or a healthy control (not recorded which).

Remarks on this clonotype: Compared with germline, one end of the junction differs, possibly owing to a read error. The CDR3 here is CASSESLLGTQCF. The CDR3, as DNA: TGTGCCAGCAGCGAATCCTTGCTGGGGACCCAGTGCTTC. The chain is built from TRBV9 and TRBJ2-5; D may match TRBD1 or TRBD2 (5 bases each). The CDR3 extends over 13 amino acids. Germline CDR1 is SGDLS and CDR2 is YYNGEE.

The chain links TRBV6-5 to TRBJ1-5; D ambiguous. Germline CDR1 reads MNHEY; CDR2 reads SVGAGI. Deletions cut 7 bases from V and 13 bases from J, with 20 bases between. The CDR3 consists of 13 residues. Written as DNA, the CDR3 is TGTGCCAGCAAGCCCCTTAGAGCAGGCCCTCAGCATTTT. This codes for CASKPLRAGPQHF.

This clonotype was seen just once. The chain uses TRBV2 and TRBJ1-3, with no clear D. Germline V CDR1 and CDR2: SNHLY, FYNNEI. Trimming shortened V by 1 base and J by 2 bases, and 9 bases separated the two germline ends. CDR3 length equals 15 residues. The CDR3 nucleotides read TGTGCCAGCAGTGAAGAGGATATGGCTGGAAACACCATATATTTT. Amino acid sequence: CASSEEDMAGNTIYF.

The rearrangement joins TRBV7-8 to TRBJ2-1; D is unresolved. CDR3 length: 13 residues. Trimming pared 4 bases from V and 9 bases from J, leaving 13 bases between. CDR1 is SGHVS, CDR2 FQNEAQ, per germline. CDR3: CASSSPATFEQFF. The CDR3 DNA reads as TGTGCCAGCAGCTCTCCGGCAACGTTTGAGCAGTTCTTC.

The V and J genes are TRBV7-6 and TRBJ2-3; tentatively, D is TRBD1 (5 bases). CDR3 length: 15 amino acids. V lost 4 bases, J lost 2 bases, and 13 bases lay in between. CDR1 is SGHVS and CDR2 is FNYEAQ in the germline V gene. CDR3 bases: TGTGCCAGCAGCTCTACGTCCAGGGTCACAGATACGCAGTATTTT. This codes for CASSSTSRVTDTQYF.

J is TRBJ1-1 and V is TRBV2; tentative D call: TRBD1 (6 bases). The germline V gene encodes CDR1 SNHLY and CDR2 FYNNEI. CDR3 length: 14 residues. The ends were cut back, 4 bases at V and 1 base at J, with 10 bases in the middle. The CDR3, as DNA: TGTGCCAGCAGTGTAACAGGGTCGAACACTGAAGCTTTCTTT. Amino acid sequence: CASSVTGSNTEAFF.

This clonotype was seen only a few times. This chain links TRBV19 with TRBJ2-7, with 7 bases identical to TRBD1. The DNA end favors TRBJ2-5, so the J call may be wrong. Germline assignment: CDR1 LNHDA and CDR2 SQIVND (reference sequence). This CDR3 has 14 amino acids. The CDR3 DNA reads TGTGCCAGTAGTTCAGACAGGGTCCCTGAGACCCAGTACTTC. Amino acid sequence: CASSSDRVPETQYF.

This rearrangement joins TRBV15 to TRBJ2-7, with 9 bases matching TRBD1. V was pared by 0 bases and J by 3 bases, with 3 bases of the junction left unmatched. The CDR3 totals 15 residues. Germline assignment: CDR1 LNHNV and CDR2 YYDKDF (reference sequence). The CDR3 sequence is CATSRDRTGVYEQYF. Written as DNA, the CDR3 is TGTGCCACCAGCAGAGATAGGACAGGGGTCTACGAGCAGTACTTC. Filled out from reference TRBV15 and TRBJ2-7, the complete variable domain reads DAMVIQNPRYQVTQFGKPVTLSCSQTLNHNVMYWYQQKSSQAPKLLFHYYDKDFNNEADTPDNFQSRRPNTSFCFLDIRSPGLGDTAMYLCATSRDRTGVYEQYFGPGTRLTVT.

This chain uses TRBV7-9 with TRBJ1-4; D ambiguous. The CDR3 contains 14 residues. The V end lost 0 bases, the J end lost 8 bases, and 10 bases lay between the germline ends. Germline CDR1 and CDR2: SEHNR and FQNEAQ (reference sequence). This chain's CDR3 is CASSLAGKDEKLFF. For the CDR3, the DNA is TGTGCCAGCAGCTTAGCGGGGAAGGACGAAAAACTGTTTTTT.

The chain is built from TRBV5-1 and TRBJ2-2; 7 bases map to TRBD2. CDR3 length: 15 amino acids. The J segment lost 2 bases and the V segment lost 4 bases, leaving 5 bases of the junction unmatched. The germline V gene encodes CDR1 SGHRS and CDR2 YFSETQ. CDR3 in DNA: TGCGCCAGCAGCCCGGGACTACTCAACACCGGGGAGCTGTTTTTT. As protein: CASSPGLLNTGELFF. The variable domain in full, completed from reference TRBV5-1 and TRBJ2-2, reads KAGVTQTPRYLIKTRGQQVTLSCSPISGHRSVSWYQQTPGQGLQFLFEYFSETQRNKGNFPGRFSGRQFSNSRSEMNVSTLELGDSALYLCASSPGLLNTGELFFGEGSRLTVL.

This clonotype has only a few counts. This chain links TRBV5-1 with TRBJ2-7; 10 nucleotides match TRBD1. With V trimmed by 0 bases and J by 10 bases, 10 bases remained unmatched. The CDR3 loop spans 15 amino acids. Germline V gene data show CDR1 as SGHRS and CDR2 as YFSETQ. CDR3 protein: CASSLGEVTGGNQYF. The CDR3 DNA sequence: TGCGCCAGCAGCTTGGGTGAGGTGACAGGGGGCAACCAGTACTTC.

The rearrangement links TRBV2 to TRBJ2-5, with D uncertain. Germline V gene data show CDR1 as SNHLY and CDR2 as FYNNEI. Trimming removed 4 bases at V and 3 bases at J, with 6 bases between. The CDR3 length is 12 residues. As DNA, the CDR3 is TGTGCCAGCAGTGGGGGTGAAGAGACCCAGTACTTC. Its protein product is CASSGGEETQYF.

The rearrangement links TRBV7-3 to TRBJ2-3; D unresolved. Germline V CDR1 and CDR2: SGHTA, FQGTGA. The CDR3 length is 11 residues. V lost 4 bases to trimming and J lost 4 bases, with 3 bases between them. The chain's CDR3 is CASSSPDTQYF. CDR3 DNA: TGTGCCAGCAGCTCTCCAGATACGCAGTATTTT.

This clonotype is a singleton in its sample. One end of the junction fails to match germline, which may point to a read error. The chain carries TRBV10-1 and TRBJ1-1, with D possibly TRBD1 on 6 matching bases. This CDR3 comprises 14 residues. The germline CDR1 and CDR2 sequences are WNHNN and SYGVQD (reference sequence). DNA for the CDR3: TGTGCCATCAGGGAGGGGTTAGGGGGAACTGAAGCTTTCTTT. Translation: CAIREGLGGTEAFF.

The table lists this clonotype with a few counts. A read error may be the cause here, since a much bigger clone is one base away. Given the absence of the conserved phenylalanine or tryptophan at the CDR3 end, a read error is likely. CDR3 DNA sequence: TGTGCCAGCAGTACCGGACTCGACGAACTTCACTACAATGAGCAGTTCCTC. It translates to CASSTGLDELHYNEQFL. V usage is TRBV12-3 or TRBV12-4 and J usage is TRBJ2-1; maybe TRBD2 (5 bases). V gave up 5 bases and J gave up 3 bases, with 20 bases separating them. This CDR3 spans 17 amino acids.

V usage is TRBV15 and J usage is TRBJ2-7; tentative D call: TRBD1 (6 bases). This CDR3 region has 14 residues. The V end was cut by 0 bases, the J end by 1 base, with 7 bases between. Germline V gives CDR1 LNHNV, CDR2 YYDKDF (reference sequence). DNA of the CDR3: TGTGCCACCAGCAGAGAGACAGGTTCCTACGAGCAGTACTTC. Amino acids: CATSRETGSYEQYF. The full variable domain, completed using reference TRBV15 and TRBJ2-7, is DAMVIQNPRYQVTQFGKPVTLSCSQTLNHNVMYWYQQKSSQAPKLLFHYYDKDFNNEADTPDNFQSRRPNTSFCFLDIRSPGLGDTAMYLCATSRETGSYEQYFGPGTRLTVT.

The CDR3 sequence: CASTTGRRETQYF. In nucleotides, the CDR3 is TGTGCCAGCACTACTGGACGGAGGGAGACCCAGTACTTC. The genes are TRBV2 and TRBJ2-5, with D perhaps TRBD2 (5 bases). CDR1 is SNHLY, CDR2 FYNNEI, per germline. V lost 7 bases, J lost 5 bases, and 14 bases lay in between. This CDR3 contains 13 residues.

This clonotype appeared a single time. The chain recombines TRBV19 with TRBJ1-2, with D hard to call. The V and J ends lost 3 bases and 0 bases respectively, with 11 bases between them. This CDR3 has 15 residues. Germline-derived CDR1 and CDR2 are LNHDA and SQIVND (reference sequence). The CDR3 loop is CASSIGTGTNYGYTF. CDR3 DNA sequence: TGTGCCAGTAGTATCGGAACTGGGACTAACTATGGCTACACCTTC. Full variable domain (outside the CDR3, taken from reference TRBV19 and TRBJ1-2): DGGITQSPKYLFRKEGQNVTLSCEQNLNHDAMYWYRQDPGQGLRLIYYSQIVNDFQKGDIAEGYSVSREKKESFPLTVTSAQKNPTAFYLCASSIGTGTNYGYTFGSGTRLTVV.

This clonotype occurred once. V usage is TRBV19 and J usage is TRBJ2-7; 11 bases are shared with TRBD2. J lost 5 bases, V lost 4 bases, and 4 bases had no gene match. The V gene's germline CDR1 is LNHDA and CDR2 SQIVND (reference sequence). This CDR3 spans 14 amino acids. For the CDR3, the DNA is TGTGCCAGTAGTACTAGCGGGGGGCGGGACGAGCAGTACTTC. This sequence encodes CASSTSGGRDEQYF.

This clonotype has only a few counts. The chain is built from TRBV5-1 and TRBJ2-3; D is perhaps TRBD2 (6 bases). Germline V gene data show CDR1 as SGHRS and CDR2 as YFSETQ. Trimming pared 3 bases from V and 11 bases from J, leaving 13 bases between. This CDR3 is built from 12 residues. The CDR3 is CASSYDGGEQYF. The DNA for the CDR3 is TGCGCCAGCAGCTATGACGGGGGTGAGCAGTATTTT.

The chain employs TRBV4-2 and TRBJ1-5; 7 bases fit TRBD1. The germline CDR1 and CDR2 sequences are LGHNA and YNFKEQ. With V trimmed by 0 bases and J by 3 bases, 2 bases remained unmatched. CDR3 length: 15 residues. The CDR3 region has the DNA TGTGCCAGCAGCCAAGACGGACAGGTCAATCAGCCCCAGCATTTT. Protein product: CASSQDGQVNQPQHF.

The chain is built from TRBV5-6 and TRBJ1-2, with unresolved D. V lost 0 bases, J lost 12 bases, and 15 bases lay in between. The germline CDR1 and CDR2 sequences are SGHDT and YYEEEE. The CDR3 spans 13 residues. The CDR3 region is CASSLGPDSGNTF. The CDR3 DNA reads as TGTGCCAGCAGCTTGGGACCGGACTCTGGAAACACCTTC.

The gene calls are TRBV29-1 and TRBJ2-7, with a tentative D call TRBD1 (5 bases). CDR1 and CDR2 from the germline V gene are SQVTM and ANQGSEA. This CDR3 is 13 amino acids long. Deletions cut 7 bases from V and 3 bases from J, with 16 bases between. CDR3 residues: CSAVKGTGYEQYF. The CDR3 bases are TGCAGCGCTGTGAAGGGTACAGGCTACGAGCAGTACTTC.

In its sample, this clonotype was seen a few times. This sequence joins TRBV7-9 and TRBJ1-4, with D unclear. The CDR3 contains 14 residues. V lost 1 base, J lost 3 bases, and 6 bases lay in between. Germline V CDR1 and CDR2: SEHNR, FQNEAQ (reference sequence). CDR3 coding DNA: TGTGCCAGCAGCTTAGGGGGAGCTAATGAAAAACTGTTTTTT. This translates into CASSLGGANEKLFF.

Points on this clonotype: A read error may account for a junction end that differs from germline. This chain uses TRBV12-3 or TRBV12-4 with TRBJ2-3, with a weak D call TRBD1 (5 bases). The CDR3 length is 13 residues. CDR3 nucleotide sequence: TGCGCCAGCAGTGAAAGCCAGGGAGATACGCAGTATTTT. Protein product: CASSESQGDTQYF.